This T cell receptor (beta chain) comes out of a study of blood T cell repertoires in COVID-19 (dated by TCRdb to between 2020 and 2021). Background on the whole study: Collaborator samples came from the United States, Italy and Spain and covered acute and convalescent phases of COVID-19. The samples were drawn from the first 160 participants of the ongoing ImmuneRACE study and from over 950 subjects provided by 6 global collaborators. Deeply sampled blood TCRbeta repertoires from subjects exposed to, actively infected with, or recovered from COVID-19 were included in the dataset. Nearly every sample came with metadata listing a de-identified subject ID, COVID-19 status, age in years and sex. The repertoires were released in a freely available public database intended as a resource for research on the immune response to SARS-CoV-2. Where available, HLA class I and class II types were obtained from metadata supplied by the sample provider rather than from assay-based typing. The material from the prospective study consisted of cDNA or gDNA derived from T cells, B-cell-depleted T cells, or PBMCs.

TCRbeta CDR3 regions were amplified from genomic DNA by means of the immunoSEQ Assay, a bias-controlled multiplex PCR. Regarding the original processing steps: The number of nucleated cells in each sample was estimated by amplification of reference gene primers within the assay. To quantify the absolute abundance of each unique TCRbeta CDR3 rearrangement, sequence reads were collapsed and filtered. For each sample, productive Simpson clonality was calculated as the square root of Simpson's diversity index across productive rearrangements. The source is immuneACCESS, and TCRdb retained only in-frame sequences with V and J called. Part of the clones is not carried over; for the studies checked, unresolved V genes explain less than half of this, and the remainder is unexplained. V and J calls and clone size are those listed in that table; D and trimming were worked out from the DNA. The sample table lists some 200,000 clones, 82% of them with a count of one. The top ten constitute around 11% of the sample.

V loses 4 bases at its end and J loses 15 bases; junction bases beyond the gene matches: 12. Reading the germline V gene gives CDR1 SGHTA and CDR2 FQGTGA. The CDR3 numbers 13 residues from cysteine through phenylalanine. Of the read, only the CDR3 DNA is kept; its 39 bases are in frame from base 1. On the study overall, not on this receptor specifically: The quantity of clinical and demographic metadata differed by source and by participant and was supplied without curation.

Enrolling through a virtual design, the prospective study's participants ranged in age from roughly 18 to 100 years and lived across about two dozen United States geographic areas. Cohort assignment in the prospective study relied on participant-reported clinical history from a screening survey and a study questionnaire. ImmuneRACE Cohort 3 recovered participants were defined by two consecutive negative NP/OP PCR tests, healthcare professional clearance, or symptom resolution. In the prospective study, mobile phlebotomists collected whole blood, serum and a nasopharyngeal or oropharyngeal swab from each participant. Prospective study participants could optionally give additional blood draws and questionnaires over an approximately two-month period. Prospective study blood samples were shipped either frozen or at room temperature before DNA extraction. In regard to this clone: The antigen it recognizes is unknown. Base qualities are not provided; no much larger clone lies one nucleotide away.

What was sequenced was PBMCs or T cells enriched from blood (not recorded which). The clonotype was recovered from a man aged 40-55 years who had recovered from COVID-19. This chain joins TRBV7-3 to TRBJ2-1, with 7 middle bases fitting TRBD2. This receptor has the CDR3 CASSSRERENVFF. The sequenced DNA is TGTGCCAGCAGCTCTCGAGAGCGGGAAAATGTGTTCTTC.